These 21 T cell receptor beta chains came from one sample sequenced in a study of blood T cell repertoires in COVID-19. TCRdb's table, derived via immunoSEQ multiplex PCR, lists solely in-frame clones and lacks some. This table has hundreds of thousands of clones, 88% appearing once. The sample taken for sequencing was PBMCs or T cells enriched from blood (not recorded which). These receptors came from a woman aged 25 to 45 who had recovered from COVID-19.

The chain combines TRBV3-1 (or the pseudogene TRBV3-2) with TRBJ1-1; 7 positions match TRBD1. The CDR3 length is 17 residues. With V trimmed by 1 base and J by 6 bases, 14 bases remained unmatched. The germline gives CDR1 LGHDT, CDR2 YNNKEL (reference sequence). The CDR3 coding sequence is TGTGCCAGCAGCCAAGGGAGGACAGGTGCGGGTTTTTCTGAAGCTTTCTTT. This sequence encodes CASSQGRTGAGFSEAFF.

The chain links TRBV5-1 to TRBJ2-7, with D possibly matching TRBD1 (5 bases). The germline V and J ends were trimmed by 0 bases and 1 base, with 11 bases remaining between them. Germline V gene data show CDR1 as SGHRS and CDR2 as YFSETQ. This CDR3 contains 15 residues. Written as DNA, the CDR3 is TGCGCCAGCAGCTTGGCAGGGCAATTTTCCTACGAGCAGTACTTC. Protein: CASSLAGQFSYEQYF. Together with reference TRBV5-1 and TRBJ2-7, the CDR3 gives the full variable domain: KAGVTQTPRYLIKTRGQQVTLSCSPISGHRSVSWYQQTPGQGLQFLFEYFSETQRNKGNFPGRFSGRQFSNSRSEMNVSTLELGDSALYLCASSLAGQFSYEQYFGPGTRLTVT.

The rearrangement links TRBV10-3 to TRBJ1-1; no definite D call. The germline V gene encodes CDR1 ENHRY and CDR2 SYGVKD. Trimming removed 2 bases from V and 1 base from J, with 5 bases in between. This CDR3 has 13 amino acids. CDR3 sequence reads: CAISEERNTEAFF. The CDR3 bases are TGTGCCATCAGTGAGGAGAGGAACACTGAAGCTTTCTTT.

V and J are TRBV6-2 or TRBV6-3 and TRBJ1-5; D remains ambiguous. CDR1 and CDR2 (germline): MNHEY, SVGEGT. V lost 4 bases, J lost 4 bases, and 14 bases lay in between. The CDR3 sequence is 15 residues long. The CDR3 region has the DNA TGTGCCAGCAGTTCCGGAGGGCGGCTAAATCAGCCCCAGCATTTT. It codes for CASSSGGRLNQPQHF.

The chain is built from TRBV11-3 and TRBJ1-2, with unresolved D. Trimming stripped 4 bases from V and 6 bases from J, with 15 bases between. CDR1 is SGHNT and CDR2 is YENEEA in the germline V gene. This CDR3 is built from 14 residues. This CDR3 is CASSSDGGEDGYTF. The CDR3, as DNA: TGTGCCAGCAGCTCCGACGGCGGTGAAGATGGCTACACCTTC. Variable domain in full (rest from reference TRBV11-3 and TRBJ1-2): EAGVVQSPRYKIIEKKQPVAFWCNPISGHNTLYWYLQNLGQGPELLIRYENEEAVDDSQLPKDRFSAERLKGVDSTLKIQPAELGDSAVYLCASSSDGGEDGYTFGSGTRLTVV.

This clone was recorded only once. The V and J genes are TRBV6-5 and TRBJ1-1, with unresolved D. The CDR3 runs to 15 residues. The germline V gene encodes CDR1 MNHEY and CDR2 SVGAGI. V was trimmed by 6 bases and J by 1 base, leaving 15 bases between them. This chain's CDR3 is CASRVMRASNTEAFF. The CDR3 nucleotides read TGTGCCAGCAGAGTTATGAGGGCCTCGAACACTGAAGCTTTCTTT.

This clone was seen once. The V call is TRBV27, the J call TRBJ1-1; possible D gene TRBD1, 5 bases. V lost 5 bases, J lost 3 bases, and 16 bases lay in between. This CDR3 spans 15 amino acids. CDR1 MNHEY and CDR2 SMNVEV come from the germline V gene (reference sequence). The CDR3 DNA reads as TGTGCCAGCAGTATAGCAGGGAACCCCCACACTGAAGCTTTCTTT. This codes for CASSIAGNPHTEAFF.

The genes are TRBV19 and TRBJ2-5; tentative D call: TRBD1 (6 bases). The CDR3 runs to 17 residues. Between the trimmed V and J ends, which lost 0 bases and 5 bases, there was a span of 19 bases. The germline gives CDR1 LNHDA, CDR2 SQIVND (reference sequence). Here the CDR3 reads CASSIDLQPGTHETQYF. CDR3 nucleotide sequence: TGTGCCAGTAGTATAGATCTCCAGCCCGGGACACATGAGACCCAGTACTTC.

The genes are TRBV27 and TRBJ2-2, with D perhaps TRBD1 (6 bases). This CDR3 comprises 18 residues. Trimming pared 1 base from V and 6 bases from J, leaving 21 bases between. Germline values: CDR1 MNHEY, CDR2 SMNVEV (reference sequence). The CDR3 reads CASSLYEGRGASAGELFF. DNA of the CDR3: TGTGCCAGCAGTTTATATGAGGGCAGGGGTGCTTCGGCCGGGGAGCTGTTTTTT.

This chain connects TRBV2 to TRBJ2-7; 7 nucleotides match TRBD1. With 9 bases clipped from V and 4 bases from J, the junction kept 9 bases outside the gene matches. The CDR3 has 13 amino acids. CDR1 is SNHLY and CDR2 is FYNNEI in the germline V gene. This CDR3 is CARGTASLYEQYF. CDR3 bases: TGTGCCAGGGGGACAGCCTCTCTTTACGAGCAGTACTTC. Using reference TRBV2 and TRBJ2-7 for the parts outside the CDR3, the full variable domain is EPEVTQTPSHQVTQMGQEVILRCVPISNHLYFYWYRQILGQKVEFLVSFYNNEISEKSEIFDDQFSVERPDGSNFTLKIRSTKLEDSAMYFCARGTASLYEQYFGPGTRLTVT.

The V gene is TRBV14, the J gene TRBJ1-6, with 9 bases lining up with TRBD1. Germline V gene data show CDR1 as SGHDN and CDR2 as FVKESK. This CDR3 comprises 20 residues. V lost 3 bases, J lost 7 bases, and 19 bases stayed unmatched. The CDR3 bases are TGTGCCAGCAGCCATGGTCTGACAGGGGGTACCAAAATACTGAATTCACCCCTCCACTTT. As protein: CASSHGLTGGTKILNSPLHF. Together with reference TRBV14 and TRBJ1-6, the CDR3 gives the full variable domain: EAGVTQFPSHSVIEKGQTVTLRCDPISGHDNLYWYRRVMGKEIKFLLHFVKESKQDESGMPNNRFLAERTGGTYSTLKVQPAELEDSGVYFCASSHGLTGGTKILNSPLHFGNGTRLTVT.

This chain joins TRBV27 and TRBJ1-2, with D possibly matching TRBD1 (5 bases). This CDR3 region has 14 residues. Trimming took off 5 bases at V and 3 bases at J, with 13 bases between the two ends. From germline, CDR1 is MNHEY and CDR2 SMNVEV (reference sequence). CDR3 amino acids: CASSRGLPDYGYTF. The DNA for the CDR3 is TGTGCCAGCAGTCGGGGACTGCCTGACTATGGCTACACCTTC.

This sequence joins TRBV19 and TRBJ1-1; 9 nucleotides line up with TRBD1. This CDR3 comprises 16 residues. The V gene's germline CDR1 is LNHDA and CDR2 SQIVND (reference sequence). The ends lost 5 bases at V and 2 bases at J; junction bases unmatched: 9. CDR3 amino acids: CASSLGQGWVNTEAFF. CDR3 in DNA: TGTGCCAGTAGTTTGGGACAGGGATGGGTTAACACTGAAGCTTTCTTT.

About this clone: One end of the junction fails to match germline, which may point to a read error. The chain has TRBV5-1 and TRBJ2-3; TRBD2 agrees at 8 bases. This CDR3 has 20 amino acids. Per the germline V gene, CDR1 is SGHRS and CDR2 is YFSETQ. The CDR3 loop is CTSSSHQPGTSHLSTDTQYF. The CDR3 bases are TGCACCAGCAGCTCGCACCAGCCGGGGACTAGTCATCTTAGCACAGATACGCAGTATTTT.

The chain has TRBV18 and TRBJ2-3; D ambiguous. Germline V CDR1 and CDR2: KGHSH, LQKENI. The CDR3 runs to 12 residues. V was cut by 7 bases and J by 4 bases, with 9 bases left in between. CDR3 nucleotide sequence: TGTGCCAGCTTCCGTTCCCCAGATACGCAGTATTTT. It translates to CASFRSPDTQYF.

This chain uses TRBV7-2 with TRBJ2-1; D not resolved. The V end was cut by 2 bases, the J end by 5 bases, with 7 bases between. The V gene's germline CDR1 is SGHTA and CDR2 FQGNSA. This CDR3 is 13 amino acids long. In nucleotides, the CDR3 is TGTGCCAGCAGCTTAAGCCCCGACAATGAGCAGTTCTTC. This sequence encodes CASSLSPDNEQFF.

This clone was seen a single time. The rearrangement joins TRBV29-1 to TRBJ1-1, with 8 bases lining up with TRBD1. The V and J ends lost 7 bases and 6 bases, in that order; junction bases with no gene match: 4. This CDR3 region has 11 residues. The germline V gene encodes CDR1 SQVTM and CDR2 ANQGSEA. The DNA for the CDR3 is TGCAGCGCGGACAGGGTGTCTGAAGCTTTCTTT. Its translation: CSADRVSEAFF.

The chain couples TRBV6-5 to TRBJ2-2, with 7 bases matching TRBD2. Trimming removed 0 bases from V and 7 bases from J; junction bases left unmatched: 8. This CDR3 is 16 amino acids long. Germline values: CDR1 MNHEY, CDR2 SVGAGI. CDR3 sequence (DNA): TGTGCCAGCAGTTACTCGACGAGCGGGGTTATCGGGGAGCTGTTTTTT. As protein: CASSYSTSGVIGELFF.

The rearrangement links TRBV3-1 (or the pseudogene TRBV3-2) to TRBJ1-3; D ambiguous. V lost 3 bases and J 0 bases, leaving 18 bases between the germline ends. Germline lookup yields CDR1 LGHDT and CDR2 YNNKEL (reference sequence). This CDR3 is built from 18 residues. The CDR3: CASSHVFSGSSSGNTIYF. The CDR3 DNA follows: TGTGCCAGCAGCCATGTTTTCTCAGGATCCAGCTCTGGAAACACCATATATTTT.

V usage is TRBV11-2 and J usage is TRBJ2-7, with D perhaps matching TRBD2 (5 bases). CDR1 and CDR2 from the germline V gene are SGHAT and FQNNGV. The germline V and J ends were trimmed by 5 bases and 5 bases, with 16 bases remaining between them. The CDR3 consists of 14 residues. The DNA for the CDR3 is TGTGCCAGCAGCCCGTCGAGGGTATCGCACGAGCAGTACTTC. Translation: CASSPSRVSHEQYF. Filled out from reference TRBV11-2 and TRBJ2-7, the complete variable domain reads EAGVAQSPRYKIIEKRQSVAFWCNPISGHATLYWYQQILGQGPKLLIQFQNNGVVDDSQLPKDRFSAERLKGVDSTLKIQPAKLEDSAVYLCASSPSRVSHEQYFGPGTRLTVT.

The chain joins TRBV20-1 to TRBJ2-3, with D possibly matching TRBD1 (5 bases). Germline V CDR1 and CDR2: DFQATT, SNEGSKA (reference sequence). Trimming cost V 3 bases and J 4 bases, with 8 bases left between them. This CDR3 is built from 12 residues. CDR3 nucleotide sequence: TGCAGTGCTAGTCAGGGTTCAGATACGCAGTATTTT. Protein sequence: CSASQGSDTQYF.